The 8 T cell receptor beta chains given below trace back to one sample, sequenced in a study of early T cells in non-severe SARS-CoV-2 infection. One entry per CDR3 protein, called by TCRdb with MiXCR from the 5' RACE reads. This table has 68,000 or so distinct CDR3 sequences, about a tenth appearing once. Sequencing input: whole blood. The receptor set was obtained from an adult who was a healthcare worker with PCR-confirmed SARS-CoV-2 infection or an uninfected control (not recorded which).

The chain uses TRBV2 and TRBJ2-3, with D perhaps matching TRBD1 or TRBD2 (5 bases each). The germline gives CDR1 SNHLY, CDR2 FYNNEI. V shed 3 bases and J shed 5 bases, with 15 bases lying between them. This CDR3 spans 15 amino acids. CDR3 nucleotide sequence: TGTGCCAGCAGTGATGGGACGACAAAGGGAGATACGCAGTATTTT. It is translated as CASSDGTTKGDTQYF.

This clonotype was detected many times. The chain uses TRBV7-8 and TRBJ2-3; TRBD2 aligns across 12 bases. The ends lost 5 bases at V and 9 bases at J; junction bases unmatched: 9. The CDR3 has 15 amino acids. Germline CDR1 and CDR2: SGHVS and FQNEAQ. Written as DNA, the CDR3 is TGTGCCAGCAGCGAGACTAGCGGGAGAACTGCGACGCAGTATTTT. Translation gives CASSETSGRTATQYF. Full variable domain (missing parts from reference TRBV7-8 and TRBJ2-3): GAGVSQSPRYKVAKRGQDVALRCDPISGHVSLFWYQQALGQGPEFLTYFQNEAQLDKSGLPSDRFFAERPEGSVSTLKIQRTQQEDSAVYLCASSETSGRTATQYFGPGTRLTVL.

This clonotype was counted between two and nine times. This chain links TRBV20-1 with TRBJ2-1; 11 nucleotides align to TRBD2. This CDR3 has 14 amino acids. V trimming: 3 bases; J trimming: 5 bases; junction bases outside the gene matches: 3. CDR1 and CDR2 (germline): DFQATT, SNEGSKA (reference sequence). The CDR3 here is CSASTSGSNNEQFF. CDR3 sequence (DNA): TGCAGTGCTAGCACTAGCGGGAGCAACAATGAGCAGTTCTTC.

This clonotype was counted between two and nine times. This sequence joins TRBV6-1 and TRBJ1-1; D uncertain. Germline CDR1 is MNHNS and CDR2 is SASEGT. Between the trimmed V and J ends, which lost 11 bases and 11 bases, there was a span of 15 bases. CDR3 length: 10 residues. This CDR3 is CAALWGEAFF. DNA for the CDR3: TGTGCCGCATTATGGGGTGAGGCTTTCTTT.

The chain employs TRBV6-5 and TRBJ2-3; 14 positions match TRBD2. The ends lost 2 bases at V and 11 bases at J; junction bases unmatched: 9. The CDR3 totals 16 residues. Germline V lookup: CDR1 MNHEY, CDR2 SVGAGI. The CDR3 DNA is TGTGCCAGCAGTTACCTCCCGACTAGCGGGAGGGCCGGGCAGTATTTT. It encodes CASSYLPTSGRAGQYF.

This clonotype occurred a few times. The chain is built from TRBV5-1 and TRBJ2-7; a weak D match, TRBD1 (6 bases). V was clipped by 7 bases and J by 5 bases, with 13 bases between them. The germline gives CDR1 SGHRS, CDR2 YFSETQ. The CDR3 totals 12 residues. CDR3 in amino acids: CASSSPGDEQYF. The CDR3 coding sequence is TGCGCCAGCTCCTCCCCAGGGGACGAGCAGTACTTC.

This clonotype came up a few times. This rearrangement joins TRBV6-6 to TRBJ2-1, with unresolved D. The CDR3 is 14 residues long. Germline assignment: CDR1 MNHNY and CDR2 SVGAGI (reference sequence). The V end was cut by 6 bases, the J end by 9 bases, with 18 bases between. The CDR3 region is CASRSPSSLGEQFF. As DNA, the CDR3 is TGTGCCAGCAGATCCCCCAGTAGTCTAGGTGAGCAGTTCTTC.

The chain combines TRBV7-9 with TRBJ1-6; possible D gene TRBD1, 5 bases. Germline-derived CDR1 and CDR2 are SEHNR and FQNEAQ (reference sequence). The CDR3 covers 13 residues. V lost 3 bases, J lost 8 bases, and 8 bases lay in between. The CDR3 reads CASSLGTDSPLHF. CDR3 nucleotides: TGTGCCAGCAGCTTGGGGACGGATTCACCCCTCCACTTT.